These 22 T cell receptor beta chains originate from one sample sequenced in a study of regulatory T cells in long-lasting Graves disease. Time point here: newly diagnosed GD, antithyroid drugs for less than 3 months. With RNA extracted from PBMCs as input, the TCR library was made. Arm-PCR of CDR3 regions and iRepertoire HTBI primers were the basis on which TCR beta libraries were built. TCRdb re-called the multiplex PCR reads through MiXCR, storing one row per CDR3 protein. The profile shows around 420,000 distinct CDR3 sequences, roughly a sixth of them singletons. The specimen comprised peripheral blood mononuclear cells (PBMCs), sampled at new diagnosis, from a patient treated with antithyroid drugs. The receptors come from a female donor with Graves disease.

This clonotype was found many times. The chain recombines TRBV6-1 with TRBJ1-2; TRBD1 aligns across 7 bases. This CDR3 contains 17 residues. Germline-derived CDR1 and CDR2 are MNHNS and SASEGT. V lost 5 bases, J lost 4 bases, and 16 bases stayed unmatched. The CDR3 DNA reads TGTGCCAGCAGTCCCGACAGGGTCGAGGAACTACCCTATGGCTACACCTTC. Its protein is CASSPDRVEELPYGYTF.

This clonotype came up many times. The genes are TRBV18 and TRBJ1-5; 10 bases align to TRBD1. Looked up from germline, CDR1 is KGHSH and CDR2 is LQKENI. This CDR3 has 13 residues. The ends lost 6 bases at V and 8 bases at J; junction bases unmatched: 4. The CDR3 sequence: CASSRDRGEPQHF. In DNA, the CDR3 is TGTGCCAGCTCCCGGGACAGGGGTGAGCCCCAGCATTTT. Filled out from reference TRBV18 and TRBJ1-5, the complete variable domain reads NAGVMQNPRHLVRRRGQEARLRCSPMKGHSHVYWYRQLPEEGLKFMVYLQKENIIDESGMPKERFSAEFPKEGPSILRIQQVVRGDSAAYFCASSRDRGEPQHFGDGTRLSIL.

The J gene is TRBJ1-1, the V gene TRBV3-1; 9 bases agree with TRBD1. V trimming: 4 bases; J trimming: 4 bases; junction bases outside the gene matches: 7. Germline assignment: CDR1 LGHDT and CDR2 YNNKEL (reference sequence). This CDR3 is 15 amino acids long. The CDR3: CASSPGTGRPTEAFF. The CDR3 DNA reads TGTGCCAGCAGCCCTGGGACAGGGAGGCCCACTGAAGCTTTCTTT.

The table lists this clonotype with many counts. In DNA, the CDR3 is TGTGCTAGTGGCATCGGACAGGGGCCGTTCTTC. It codes for CASGIGQGPFF. This chain links TRBV12-5 with TRBJ2-1; 9 bases align to TRBD1. Germline CDR1 reads LGHNT; CDR2 reads FRNRAP. Trimming at V came to 6 bases and at J to 15 bases, leaving 6 bases not matched to a gene. This CDR3 spans 11 amino acids.

Many counts were recorded for this clonotype. The rearrangement joins TRBV20-1 to TRBJ1-1; the D is unclear. The CDR3 is 11 amino acids. The germline V gene encodes CDR1 DFQATT and CDR2 SNEGSKA (reference sequence). Trimming shortened V by 3 bases and J by 4 bases, and 6 bases separated the two germline ends. The CDR3 DNA is TGCAGTGCTAGGGCGAGCACTGAAGCTTTCTTT. Translated, it gives CSARASTEAFF.

The chain employs TRBV29-1 and TRBJ1-1, with TRBD1 as a possible D gene (5 bases). CDR3 length equals 13 residues. Germline CDR1 reads SQVTM; CDR2 reads ANQGSEA. The V end lost 4 bases, the J end lost 10 bases, and 19 bases lay between the germline ends. CDR3 in DNA: TGCAGCGTTGGGGAAACGTGGGGCCGGGGAGCTTTCTTT. As protein: CSVGETWGRGAFF.

This clonotype was observed at least ten times. J is TRBJ2-6 and V is TRBV6-1; D may be TRBD1 (6 bases). The CDR3 loop spans 16 amino acids. CDR1 is MNHNS and CDR2 is SASEGT in the germline V gene. The V end lost 5 bases, the J end lost 2 bases, and 13 bases lay between the germline ends. The CDR3: CASSPTQGTGANVLTF. The DNA of the CDR3 is TGTGCCAGCAGTCCAACACAGGGAACTGGGGCCAACGTCCTGACTTTC.

The table lists this clonotype with many counts. The rearrangement uses TRBV15 and TRBJ1-6; D remains ambiguous. The CDR3 has 17 residues. V lost 1 base and J lost 10, with 20 bases in between. CDR1 and CDR2 from the germline V gene are LNHNV and YYDKDF (reference sequence). CDR3 loop: CATSRAPRYLNYSPLHF. The CDR3 DNA is TGTGCCACCAGCAGAGCCCCCCGCTACCTAAACTACTCACCCCTCCACTTT.

This clonotype was seen at least ten times. The chain uses TRBV7-9 and TRBJ2-3, with a tentative D call TRBD2 (6 bases). The germline V and J ends were trimmed by 5 bases and 5 bases, with 20 bases remaining between them. The CDR3 spans 16 residues. Germline CDR1 reads SEHNR; CDR2 reads FQNEAQ (reference sequence). The CDR3 DNA follows: TGTGCCAGCAGCCCAGGGACTGCCTGGGTGGGAGATACGCAGTATTTT. Amino acids: CASSPGTAWVGDTQYF.

The chain has TRBV30 and TRBJ1-6; no clear D gene. This CDR3 spans 14 amino acids. Germline values: CDR1 GTSNPN, CDR2 SVGIG (reference sequence). Trimming took 1 base from V and 7 from J, leaving 11 bases between them. The CDR3: CAWSGGRLNSPLHF. For the CDR3, the DNA is TGTGCCTGGAGTGGAGGGCGGTTAAATTCACCCCTCCACTTT.

This clonotype was found many times. The chain recombines TRBV28 with TRBJ2-7; D might be TRBD1 (5 bases). Trimming took 6 bases from V and 7 from J, leaving 13 bases between them. The CDR3 has 12 amino acids. Germline CDR1 MDHEN, CDR2 SYDVKM. This CDR3 reads CASRLGQGEQYF. The CDR3 coding sequence is TGTGCCAGCAGACTGGGGCAAGGGGAGCAGTACTTC.

This clonotype was seen at least ten times. This rearrangement joins TRBV6-2 or TRBV6-3 to TRBJ2-1; 7 bases match TRBD2. J lost 0 bases, V lost 6 bases, and 5 bases had no gene match. CDR1 and CDR2 (germline): MNHEY, SVGEGT. The CDR3 extends over 15 amino acids. The CDR3 reads CASSSSGISYNEQFF. The CDR3 DNA sequence: TGTGCCAGCAGCTCGAGCGGGATCTCCTACAATGAGCAGTTCTTC.

Many counts were recorded for this clonotype. The chain employs TRBV5-1 and TRBJ2-5; 8 positions match TRBD2. CDR1 and CDR2 from the germline V gene are SGHRS and YFSETQ. This CDR3 is 14 amino acids long. V lost 6 bases, J lost 5 bases, and 9 bases stayed unmatched. The CDR3, as DNA: TGCGCCAGCACCCCCGGGACTAGGGGGGAGACCCAGTACTTC. Its protein is CASTPGTRGETQYF. Drawing the rest from reference TRBV5-1 and TRBJ2-5, the complete variable domain is KAGVTQTPRYLIKTRGQQVTLSCSPISGHRSVSWYQQTPGQGLQFLFEYFSETQRNKGNFPGRFSGRQFSNSRSEMNVSTLELGDSALYLCASTPGTRGETQYFGPGTRLLVL.

The genes are TRBV7-2 and TRBJ2-3, with a possible D match to TRBD2 (6 bases). Trimming shortened V by 8 bases and J by 1 base, and 19 bases separated the two germline ends. The CDR3 consists of 16 residues. The germline CDR1 and CDR2 sequences are SGHTA and FQGNSA. In DNA, the CDR3 is TGTGCCAGCTCTCCGTTTCCGGCGGGACGCACAGATACGCAGTATTTT. Its protein product is CASSPFPAGRTDTQYF.

This clonotype was counted many times. The chain recombines TRBV2 with TRBJ2-3; the D gene is possibly TRBD1 (6 bases). Germline V gene lookup returns CDR1 SNHLY and CDR2 FYNNEI. Trimming took 8 bases from V and 0 from J, leaving 12 bases between them. CDR3 length: 14 amino acids. For the CDR3, the DNA is TGTGCCAGCCAGCAGGGGAAGAGCACAGATACGCAGTATTTT. Amino acid sequence: CASQQGKSTDTQYF. The variable domain in full, completed from reference TRBV2 and TRBJ2-3, reads EPEVTQTPSHQVTQMGQEVILRCVPISNHLYFYWYRQILGQKVEFLVSFYNNEISEKSEIFDDQFSVERPDGSNFTLKIRSTKLEDSAMYFCASQQGKSTDTQYFGPGTRLTVL.

This clonotype has ten or more counts. The chain couples TRBV12-3 or TRBV12-4 to TRBJ2-3; perhaps TRBD2 as D (6 bases). Trimming removed 2 bases from V and 10 bases from J, with 16 bases in between. This CDR3 region has 14 residues. In DNA, the CDR3 is TGTGCCAGCAGTTTAAGGGGACGGGGGTCATCGCAGTATTTT. Translated, it gives CASSLRGRGSSQYF.

In this sample, this clonotype turned up many times. The chain carries TRBV20-1 and TRBJ1-5; the match to TRBD1 covers 7 bases. The CDR3 has 14 residues. Trimming took 5 bases from V and 3 from J; bases not matched to a gene: 7. From germline, CDR1 is DFQATT and CDR2 SNEGSKA (reference sequence). CDR3 sequence (DNA): TGCAGTGCTCGGGACAGCTCGCACAATCAGCCCCAGCATTTT. Translated: CSARDSSHNQPQHF.

This clonotype was detected only a few times. V gene TRBV14 combines with J gene TRBJ2-2; 10 nucleotides agree with TRBD2. Germline CDR1 is SGHDN and CDR2 is FVKESK. The CDR3 is 18 amino acids. V shed 4 bases and J 2 bases; nucleotides not matched to a gene: 10. The CDR3 sequence: CASSRTSGDLFNTGELFF. CDR3 DNA sequence: TGTGCCAGCAGCCGGACTAGCGGAGACCTTTTTAACACCGGGGAGCTGTTTTTT.

This clonotype was picked up many times. This chain joins TRBV5-1 and TRBJ2-1; 11 nucleotides agree with TRBD2. Germline CDR1 is SGHRS and CDR2 is YFSETQ. After removal of 4 bases from V and 6 bases from J, the junction contained 12 bases not matched to a gene. This CDR3 has 17 amino acids. The CDR3 nucleotides are TGCGCCAGCAGCCACCTAGGGATAGCGGGAGGGATCAATGAGCAGTTCTTC. Translated, it gives CASSHLGIAGGINEQFF.

This clonotype was detected many times. The chain has TRBV11-2 and TRBJ1-1; no clear D gene. Germline-derived CDR1 and CDR2 are SGHAT and FQNNGV. The CDR3 contains 15 residues. Trimming shortened V by 3 bases and J by 7 bases, and 18 bases separated the two germline ends. The CDR3 nucleotides read TGTGCCAGCAGCTTCCCGCCCCTACTGACAAATGAAGCTTTCTTT. Translated, it gives CASSFPPLLTNEAFF. Based on the CDR3 plus reference TRBV11-2 and TRBJ1-1, the full variable domain is EAGVAQSPRYKIIEKRQSVAFWCNPISGHATLYWYQQILGQGPKLLIQFQNNGVVDDSQLPKDRFSAERLKGVDSTLKIQPAKLEDSAVYLCASSFPPLLTNEAFFGQGTRLTVV.

This clonotype was seen many times. This chain joins TRBV28 and TRBJ2-6; D possibly corresponds to TRBD1 (6 bases). This CDR3 region has 18 residues. The germline CDR1 and CDR2 sequences are MDHEN and SYDVKM. Trimming pared 2 bases from V and 2 bases from J, leaving 16 bases between. The CDR3 is CASSLSAGVGTGANVLTF. The CDR3 bases are TGTGCCAGCAGTTTAAGCGCAGGGGTTGGGACTGGGGCCAACGTCCTGACTTTC.

Ten or more counts support this clonotype. V gene TRBV2 combines with J gene TRBJ2-1; D not certain. V was clipped by 8 bases and J by 8 bases, with 10 bases between them. Germline loops: CDR1 SNHLY, CDR2 FYNNEI. The CDR3 runs 11 residues. The CDR3 coding sequence is TGTGCCAGCCAAGTGGGGTATGAGCAGTTCTTC. The encoded protein is CASQVGYEQFF.